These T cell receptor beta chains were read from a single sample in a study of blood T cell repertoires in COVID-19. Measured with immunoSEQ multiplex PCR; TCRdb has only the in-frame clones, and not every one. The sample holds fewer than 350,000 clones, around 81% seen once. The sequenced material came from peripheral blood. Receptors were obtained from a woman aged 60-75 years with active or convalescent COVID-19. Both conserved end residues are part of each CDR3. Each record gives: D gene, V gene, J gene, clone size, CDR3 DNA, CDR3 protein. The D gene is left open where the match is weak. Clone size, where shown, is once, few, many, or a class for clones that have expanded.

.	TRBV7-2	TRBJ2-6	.	TGTGCCAGCAGCCCTCTAGTTTCCCGTGCTGGGGCCAACGTCCTGACTTTC	CASSPLVSRAGANVLTF
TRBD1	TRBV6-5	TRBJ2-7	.	TGTGCCAGCAGTTACAGACAGGGCTACGAGCAGTACTTC	CASSYRQGYEQYF
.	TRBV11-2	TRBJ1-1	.	TGTGCCAGCAGCTTAGATCGTCCCGGGGTGAGCACTGAAGCTTTCTTT	CASSLDRPGVSTEAFF
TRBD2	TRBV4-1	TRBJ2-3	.	TGCGCCAGCAGCCAAGATTGGGGAGGGGATACGCAGTATTTT	CASSQDWGGDTQYF
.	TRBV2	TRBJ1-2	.	TGTGCCAGCAGTGAAGCGCGATGGGGCGGTACTAACTATGGCTACACCTTC	CASSEARWGGTNYGYTF
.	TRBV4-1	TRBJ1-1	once	TGCGCCAGCAGCCAACTATTCACGGTATCGAACACTGAAGCTTTCTTT	CASSQLFTVSNTEAFF
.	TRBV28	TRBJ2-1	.	TGTGCCAGCAGTTTATATCAGGCTGATGAGCAGTTCTTC	CASSLYQADEQFF
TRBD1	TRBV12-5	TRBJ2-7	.	TGTGCTAGTGGTTTGCAGTTTGGACAGGGGACCTACGAGCAGTACTTC	CASGLQFGQGTYEQYF
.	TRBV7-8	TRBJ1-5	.	TGTGCCAGCAGCTTTTTCCGGGGGAGTAGTTCGAGCAATCAGCCCCAGCATTTT	CASSFFRGSSSSNQPQHF
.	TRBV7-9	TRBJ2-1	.	TGTGCCAGCAGCTGGGAGATTGCTGAGCAGTTCTTC	CASSWEIAEQFF
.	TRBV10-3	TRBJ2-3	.	TGTGCCATCAGTGACAGTCGTGGGGGGGGCGTATCAGATACGCAGTATTTT	CAISDSRGGGVSDTQYF
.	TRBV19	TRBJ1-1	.	TGTGCCAGTAGTATGGTTGCCGAAGGGGGTCGCACTGAAGCTTTCTTT	CASSMVAEGGRTEAFF
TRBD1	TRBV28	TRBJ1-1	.	TGTGCCAGCAGTTTATGGAGGACAGGGGGCACTGAAGCTTTCTTT	CASSLWRTGGTEAFF
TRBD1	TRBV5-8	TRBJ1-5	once	TGTGCCAGCAGCACCTACAACAGCCCTTGGGACAGGGACGATCAGCCCCAGCATTTT	CASSTYNSPWDRDDQPQHF
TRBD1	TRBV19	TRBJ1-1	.	TGTGCCAGTAGTATCGGACAGGGAGGGATCAAAACTGAAGCTTTCTTT	CASSIGQGGIKTEAFF
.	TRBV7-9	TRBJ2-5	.	TGTGCCAGCAGCTACCCACTGGCCGGGGGGCCCGCCGAGACCCAGTACTTC	CASSYPLAGGPAETQYF
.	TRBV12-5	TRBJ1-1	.	TGTGCTAGTGGGCTTACAGAGAACACTGAAGCTTTCTTT	CASGLTENTEAFF
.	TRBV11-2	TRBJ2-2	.	TGTGCCAGCAGCTTAGCGCGGTCCGGGGAGCTGTTTTTT	CASSLARSGELFF
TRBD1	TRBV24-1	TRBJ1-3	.	TGTGCCACCAGTGAGCCTACCGGGACAGGGGAGGGAATGGGTGGAAACACCATATATTTT	CATSEPTGTGEGMGGNTIYF
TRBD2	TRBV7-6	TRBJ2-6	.	TGTGCCAGCAGCTTACTTCGGGCTAGCGGGCGAGTCTCTGGGGCCAACGTCCTGACTTTC	CASSLLRASGRVSGANVLTF
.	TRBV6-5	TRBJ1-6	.	TGTGCCAGCAGGACACAGGGATTAAGTTCACCCCTCCACTTT	CASRTQGLSSPLHF
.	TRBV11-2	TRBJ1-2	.	TGTGCCAGCAGCGTTAATTGGGGGGACGGCTACACCTTC	CASSVNWGDGYTF
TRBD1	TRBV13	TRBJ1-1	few	TGTGCCAGCGTTCGGAACAGGGGGAACACTGAAGCTTTCTTT	CASVRNRGNTEAFF
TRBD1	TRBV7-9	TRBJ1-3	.	TGTGCCAGCAGCCCCCCGGGACAGGGAAACACCATATATTTT	CASSPPGQGNTIYF
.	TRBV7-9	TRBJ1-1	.	TGTGCCAGCAGTTGGGCGGGCAGGGGCGACACTGAAGCTTTCTTT	CASSWAGRGDTEAFF
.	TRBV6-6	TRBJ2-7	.	TGTGCCAGCAGTTATGAAGCATTCTCCTACGAGCAGTACTTC	CASSYEAFSYEQYF
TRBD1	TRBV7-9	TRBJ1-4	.	TGTGCCAGCAGCTTTGGGGACAGGGGTAATGAAAAACTGTTTTTT	CASSFGDRGNEKLFF
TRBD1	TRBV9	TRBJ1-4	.	TGTGCCAGCAGCGTAGCCGGGACAGGGGTTGAAAAACTGTTTTTT	CASSVAGTGVEKLFF
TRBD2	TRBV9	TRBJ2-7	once	TGTGCCAGCAGCGTAGGGGAGGGTATCTCCTACGAGCAGTACTTC	CASSVGEGISYEQYF
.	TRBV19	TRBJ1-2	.	TGTGCCAGTAGACAAGATGGCTACACCTTC	CASRQDGYTF
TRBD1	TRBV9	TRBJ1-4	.	TGTGCCAGCAGCGCTCTCCGGGACAGGGGTAATGAAAAACTGTTTTTT	CASSALRDRGNEKLFF
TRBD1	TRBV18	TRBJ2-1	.	TGTGCCAGCTCACCCCAGATCCGGGACAGGGAGGATGAGCAGTTCTTC	CASSPQIRDREDEQFF
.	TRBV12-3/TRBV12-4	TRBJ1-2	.	TGTGCCAGCAGACGGACAAGAGGTGATGGCTACACCTTC	CASRRTRGDGYTF
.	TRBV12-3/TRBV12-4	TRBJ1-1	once	TGTGCCAGCACCTCCGGGGGGAACACTGAAGCTTTCTTT	CASTSGGNTEAFF
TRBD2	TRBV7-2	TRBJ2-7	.	TGTGCCAGCAGCTTGACTAGCGGGACCGCCTACGAGCAGTACTTC	CASSLTSGTAYEQYF
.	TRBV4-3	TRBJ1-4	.	TGCGCCAGCAGCCAAGCCATTGCTGAGACGAGGGGGGGAATGGAAAAACTGTTTTTT	CASSQAIAETRGGMEKLFF
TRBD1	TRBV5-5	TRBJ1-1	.	TGTGCCAGCAGCTCCCGGGACAGGGAGAACACTGAAGCTTTCTTT	CASSSRDRENTEAFF
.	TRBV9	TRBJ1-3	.	TGTGCCAGCAGCGTATTAGGGGTCTCTGGAAACACCATATATTTT	CASSVLGVSGNTIYF
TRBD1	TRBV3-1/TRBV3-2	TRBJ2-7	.	TGTGCCGGCAGCCAAGAGGGGACAGGGAACTACGAGCAGTACTTC	CAGSQEGTGNYEQYF
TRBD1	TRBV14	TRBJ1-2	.	TGTGCCAGCAGCCCTTACAGGGGGGCGGTCTATGGCTACACCTTC	CASSPYRGAVYGYTF
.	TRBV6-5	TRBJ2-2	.	TGTGCCAGCAGCCCCAGGGGAAGGGCCACCGGGGAGCTGTTTTTT	CASSPRGRATGELFF
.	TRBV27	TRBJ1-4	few	TGTGCCAGCAGCCCGGGTGGGGAAAAACTGTTTTTT	CASSPGGEKLFF
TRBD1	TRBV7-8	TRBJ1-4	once	TGTGCCAGCAGCACCGGACAGGGCAATAATGAAAAACTGTTTTTT	CASSTGQGNNEKLFF
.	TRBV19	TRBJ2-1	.	TGTGCCAGTAGTATCGGGGGTACGGGGTACAATGAGCAGTTCTTC	CASSIGGTGYNEQFF
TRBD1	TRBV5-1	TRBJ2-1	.	TGCGCCAGCAGCTTGGGGACAGGGTTCGTCAATGAGCAGTTCTTC	CASSLGTGFVNEQFF
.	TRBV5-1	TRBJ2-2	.	TGCGCCAGCAGCCCGACCCCAAGGACAGCAAACACCGGGGAGCTGTTTTTT	CASSPTPRTANTGELFF
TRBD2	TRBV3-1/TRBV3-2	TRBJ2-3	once	TGTGCCAGCAGCCCTCCGGGCACTAGCGGGGGGGCTCATACGCAGTATTTT	CASSPPGTSGGAHTQYF
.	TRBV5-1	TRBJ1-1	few	TGCGCCAGCATGGTAGGTCGGGGGAACACTGAAGCTTTCTTT	CASMVGRGNTEAFF
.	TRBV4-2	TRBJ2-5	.	TGTGCCAGCAGCGGCCACAGGGAAGAGACCCAGTACTTC	CASSGHREETQYF
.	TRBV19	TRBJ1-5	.	TGTGCCAGTAGTGACCCATTCAATATCCTCGGAGGGCCCCAGCATTTT	CASSDPFNILGGPQHF
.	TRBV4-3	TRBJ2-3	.	TGCGCCAGCAGCCAAGAAGGGTGGAGCGGGTCCCCAGATACGCAGTATTTT	CASSQEGWSGSPDTQYF
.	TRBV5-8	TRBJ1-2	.	TGTGCCAGCAGCTTGAGCGGACGGTCTAACTATGGCTACACCTTC	CASSLSGRSNYGYTF
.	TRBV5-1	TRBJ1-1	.	TGCGCCAGCAGAACAGACATCAATATGAACACTGAAGCTTTCTTT	CASRTDINMNTEAFF